The rows below give T cell receptor beta chains drawn from one sample of a study of T cells in localized non-small cell lung cancer. Only in-frame clones appear in the TCRdb table, and some are missing; sequencing was by immunoSEQ multiplex PCR. The sample contains 70,000 or so clones, 84% of which appear only once. Sequencing used peripheral blood, obtained before any cancer treatment. The receptors originated from a female donor older than 55 with stage I lung adenocarcinoma. Each CDR3 is given with its conserved first and last residue. The order of the fields is J gene, clone size, V gene, CDR3 length, D gene, CDR3 protein, CDR3 DNA. The D gene is left open where the match is weak. Rows give clone size only sometimes, using once, few, many, or a class for an expanded clone.

TRBJ2-7 NA TRBV11-3 13 NA CASSTQRDTEQYF TGTGCCAGCAGCACCCAGCGGGACACAGAGCAGTACTTC
TRBJ2-7 few TRBV19 16 TRBD2 CASSMSSGRVSYEQYF TGTGCCAGTAGTATGTCTAGCGGGAGGGTATCCTACGAGCAGTACTTC
TRBJ2-7 few TRBV28 14 TRBD2 CASRRLAISYEQYF TGTGCCAGCAGGCGACTAGCGATCTCCTACGAGCAGTACTTC
TRBJ1-4 once TRBV7-2 14 NA CASSPGASNEKLFF TGTGCCAGCAGCCCCGGGGCTTCTAATGAAAAACTGTTTTTT
TRBJ2-5 NA TRBV4-1 15 TRBD2 CASSQLAGVKETQYF TGCGCCAGCAGCCAGCTAGCGGGGGTTAAAGAGACCCAGTACTTC
TRBJ2-7 NA TRBV7-2 16 TRBD2 CASSSRLAGTAYEQYF TGTGCCAGCAGCTCCCGACTAGCGGGGACCGCCTACGAGCAGTACTTC
TRBJ1-2 NA TRBV7-2 14 NA CASSLGQFRYGYTF TGTGCCAGCAGCTTAGGGCAGTTCCGGTATGGCTACACCTTC
TRBJ2-3 NA TRBV29-1 14 NA CSVLAVPSTDTQYF TGCAGCGTTTTGGCAGTTCCTAGCACAGATACGCAGTATTTT
TRBJ2-7 NA TRBV5-1 15 TRBD2 CASSLTSGVGYEQYF TGCGCCAGCAGCTTGACTAGCGGGGTCGGGTACGAGCAGTACTTC
TRBJ2-7 NA TRBV6-1 14 NA CASSEGGFLYEQYF TGTGCCAGCAGTGAAGGAGGCTTTTTGTACGAGCAGTACTTC
TRBJ1-2 NA TRBV11-2 14 NA CASSLDAANYGYTF TGTGCCAGCAGCTTAGATGCGGCTAACTATGGCTACACCTTC
TRBJ1-6 NA TRBV2 15 TRBD1 CASSEEGAPGSPLHF TGTGCCAGCAGTGAGGAGGGGGCTCCTGGATCACCCCTCCACTTT
TRBJ2-5 NA TRBV7-2 16 NA CASSFYGGRSQETQYF TGTGCCAGCAGCTTCTACGGCGGACGTAGTCAAGAGACCCAGTACTTC
TRBJ2-1 NA TRBV5-1 16 NA CASSLAGLSSYNEQFF TGCGCCAGCAGCTTGGCCGGCCTTAGCTCCTACAATGAGCAGTTCTTC
TRBJ2-3 NA TRBV18 17 TRBD2 CASSPFRTSGGADTQYF TGTGCCAGCTCACCATTCAGGACTAGCGGGGGGGCAGATACGCAGTATTTT
TRBJ2-5 NA TRBV18 16 NA CASSPQVANPQETQYF TGTGCCAGCTCACCACAGGTGGCTAACCCCCAAGAGACCCAGTACTTC
TRBJ2-1 NA TRBV9 16 TRBD2 CASSWGLTNSYNEQFF TGTGCCAGCAGCTGGGGACTAACTAACTCCTACAATGAGCAGTTCTTC
TRBJ1-3 few TRBV7-3 17 NA CASSLGVGYSSGNTIYF TGTGCCAGCAGCTTAGGAGTAGGATATAGTTCTGGAAACACCATATATTTT
TRBJ1-2 few TRBV6-1 15 NA CASMLDTGGDYGYTF TGTGCCAGCATGTTGGATACAGGCGGGGACTATGGCTACACCTTC
TRBJ2-7 NA TRBV4-2 16 TRBD1 CASSQDGTGINYEQYF TGTGCCAGCAGCCAAGATGGGACAGGGATAAACTACGAGCAGTACTTC
TRBJ2-7 NA TRBV15 16 NA CATSRDLGSGAAKGNF TGTGCCACCAGCAGAGACCTGGGGTCCGGAGCGGCGAAGGGTAACTTC
TRBJ1-1 NA TRBV5-1 11 NA CASSRNTEAFF TGCGCCAGCAGTCGTAACACTGAAGCTTTCTTT